The clone carrying this T cell receptor beta chain has at least ten counts. The CDR3 is made up of 14 amino acids. The V end lost 3 bases, the J end lost 3 bases, and 12 bases lay between the germline ends. The data belong to a study of read filtering for tumor transcriptome and immune sequencing. This library used roughly 400 ng RNA and molecular barcoded adaptors spanning alpha/delta and beta/gamma chains. TCRdb called the reads again in MiXCR, with one record for every CDR3 protein. The sample has about 130,000 distinct CDR3 sequences, over 10% seen once. The sample consisted of a population of CD138-negative cells sorted from bone marrow. The chain links TRBV23-1 to TRBJ2-7, with D perhaps TRBD1 or TRBD2 (5 bases each). TRBV23-1 belongs to the ORF category, with a function that is uncertain. This clonotype originated in a donor at least 40 years old with multiple myeloma. DNA for the CDR3: TGCGCCAGCAGTCAGGGACCAGGACGCTACGAGCAGTACTTC. Translation: CASSQGPGRYEQYF.